This T cell receptor (beta chain) came from a study of T cell responses to AZD1222 COVID-19 vaccine. Study-wide findings and caveats: The study reported that nearly half of spike-specific TCRs target unmutated variant regions. Recipients of two AZD1222 doses showed rising Spike-specific TCR breadth and depth. The number of AZD1222 recipients seropositive at baseline was only five or six. The donor cohort was predominantly white British with a female majority, and clonal diversity may have been underestimated.

To note about this clone: The antigen is not known.

CDR1 SGHTA and CDR2 FQGNSA come from the germline V gene. This CDR3 has 14 amino acids. The ends lost 0 bases at V and 6 bases at J; junction bases unmatched: 3. The repertoire was sequenced with immunoSEQ multiplex PCR; TCRdb's copy has only in-frame clones and lacks some. The sample consists of more than 140,000 clones, approximately 89% of them appearing once. The sequence was collected from an adult in good health. The specimen comprised peripheral blood, sampled on day 0 of AZD1222 vaccination. V and J are TRBV7-2 and TRBJ1-1; 8 nucleotides match TRBD1. For the CDR3, the DNA is TGTGCCAGCAGCTTAGCCCCAGGGGGCGCTGAAGCTTTCTTT. This translates into CASSLAPGGAEAFF.